The 5 T cell receptor beta chains below were found in one sample sequenced in a study of T cell responses to AZD1222 COVID-19 vaccine. Here immunoSEQ multiplex PCR was the method, and the copy in TCRdb shows in-frame clones only, minus some. The sample holds 100,000 to 150,000 clones; 85% to 90% are singletons and the top ten take over 8.5%. The source was peripheral blood, collected on day 0 of MenACWY control vaccination. The receptor source for this set is an adult in good health.

V is TRBV30 and J is TRBJ2-1; 7 bases map to TRBD2. In germline, CDR1 is GTSNPN, CDR2 SVGIG (reference sequence). The CDR3 is 14 amino acids. The ends lost 0 bases at V and 6 bases at J; junction bases unmatched: 5. As DNA, the CDR3 is TGTGCCTGGAGTGTTGGACTAGTCCTCAATGAGCAGTTCTTC. The encoded protein is CAWSVGLVLNEQFF. The full variable domain, rest sourced from reference TRBV30 and TRBJ2-1, is SQTIHQWPATLVQPVGSPLSLECTVEGTSNPNLYWYRQAAGRGLQLLFYSVGIGQISSEVPQNLSASRPQDRQFILSSKKLLLSDSGFYLCAWSVGLVLNEQFFGPGTRLTVL.

The chain employs TRBV4-1 and TRBJ1-2, with TRBD1 identical over 7 bases. Germline assignment: CDR1 MGHRA and CDR2 YSYEKL. The CDR3 length is 13 residues. V was pared by 4 bases and J by 4 bases, with 3 bases of the junction left unmatched. The CDR3 loop reads CASSPGTAYGYTF. CDR3 DNA: TGCGCCAGCAGCCCAGGGACAGCCTATGGCTACACCTTC.

This chain links TRBV7-9 with TRBJ2-1, with D perhaps matching TRBD2 (6 bases). The CDR3 totals 13 residues. Germline values: CDR1 SEHNR, CDR2 FQNEAQ (reference sequence). The V and J ends lost 3 bases and 7 bases respectively, with 10 bases between them. Here the CDR3 reads CASSFTSLNEQFF. The CDR3 nucleotides read TGTGCCAGCAGCTTCACTAGCTTAAATGAGCAGTTCTTC.

The chain combines TRBV19 with TRBJ2-3, with D possibly called TRBD1 or TRBD2 (5 bases each). The CDR3 runs 17 residues. Looked up from germline, CDR1 is LNHDA and CDR2 is SQIVND (reference sequence). V was trimmed by 6 bases and J by 0 bases, leaving 19 bases between them. This chain's CDR3 is CASSPLGVGGSTDTQYF. As DNA, the CDR3 is TGTGCCAGTAGCCCCCTCGGGGTTGGGGGTAGCACAGATACGCAGTATTTT.

The chain employs TRBV5-4 and TRBJ2-1; 9 nucleotides line up with TRBD1. CDR1 is SGHNT and CDR2 is YYREEE in the germline V gene (reference sequence). After removal of 4 bases from V and 9 bases from J, the junction contained 14 bases not matched to a gene. The CDR3 length is 16 residues. The CDR3 DNA sequence: TGTGCCAGCAGCCCGCCCTCGGACAGGGGAGTTTCTGAGCAGTTCTTC. It is translated as CASSPPSDRGVSEQFF.